Sequencing of this T cell receptor (beta chain) was carried out in a study of T cell responses to AZD1222 COVID-19 vaccine. About the research overall: Pooled in the analysis were second doses at about 4 or about 12 weeks. Points from the study as a whole: AZD1222 recipients seropositive at baseline numbered only five to seven.

A word on this clone: Its antigen is as yet unknown.

The CDR3 is 11 residues long. This table comes from immunoSEQ multiplex PCR, and its TCRdb copy is limited to in-frame clones, with some not included. Of 99,000 or so clones in the sample, over 75% are singletons; the top ten hold around 9%. This receptor was taken from an adult in good health. V is TRBV21-1 and J is TRBJ1-2; TRBD1, the table's D call, was not compared with the DNA. TRBV21-1 is annotated as a pseudogene. The sequencing here drew on peripheral blood, taken on day 0 of AZD1222 vaccination. This CDR3 is CARQGARGYTF. The CDR3 DNA follows: TGTGCCAGACAGGGGGCGCGTGGCTACACCTTC.